This is a list of T cell receptor beta chains from one sample in a study of identical twins. TCRdb re-called the 5' RACE reads with MiXCR, one entry per CDR3 protein. The sample lists 450,000 or so distinct CDR3 sequences, 20% to 25% occurring once. This sample also belongs to another study, concerning T cells expressing NK-cell markers.

The source material was CD4+ T cells sorted from blood. The receptors shown here come from a woman under 30 in good health. CDR3s include the opening cysteine and the closing phenylalanine or tryptophan. Each record gives: D gene, V gene, clone size, J gene, CDR3 protein, CDR3 DNA. D genes are given only for firm matches. A row's size may be missing; if present it is once, few, many or a size class.

>NA|TRBV5-1|NA|TRBJ2-3
CASSPQRRDTQYF
TGCGCCAGCAGTCCCCAGCGGAGGGATACGCAGTATTTT
>TRBD1|TRBV20-1|NA|TRBJ1-1
CSAVNRGNTEAFF
TGCAGTGCTGTCAACAGGGGAAACACTGAAGCTTTCTTT
>NA|TRBV2|NA|TRBJ2-1
CASRFRVSVGDEQFF
TGTGCCAGCAGGTTTAGAGTAAGCGTAGGCGATGAGCAGTTCTTC
>NA|TRBV7-9|many|TRBJ1-1
CASMVTENTEAFF
TGTGCCAGCATGGTCACAGAGAACACTGAAGCTTTCTTT
>TRBD1|TRBV29-1|NA|TRBJ2-1
CSAPGQAYNEQFF
TGCAGCGCGCCGGGACAGGCCTACAATGAGCAGTTCTTC
>NA|TRBV6-6|NA|TRBJ1-4
CASSTDGGGKLFF
TGTGCCAGCAGTACCGATGGGGGAGGGAAACTGTTTTTT
>NA|TRBV11-2|many|TRBJ2-7
CASSLSSRLEEQYF
TGTGCCAGCAGCTTATCCAGCCGATTGGAAGAGCAGTACTTC
>NA|TRBV7-2|NA|TRBJ2-2
CASSLGFTGELFF
TGTGCCAGCAGCTTAGGGTTTACCGGGGAGCTGTTTTTT
>NA|TRBV20-1|NA|TRBJ2-7
CSASFPGRGYEQYF
TGCAGTGCTAGTTTTCCAGGTCGGGGATACGAGCAGTACTTC
>TRBD2|TRBV20-1|few|TRBJ2-5
CSASLRLAGGETQYF
TGCAGTGCTAGTTTGAGACTAGCGGGCGGGGAGACCCAGTACTTC